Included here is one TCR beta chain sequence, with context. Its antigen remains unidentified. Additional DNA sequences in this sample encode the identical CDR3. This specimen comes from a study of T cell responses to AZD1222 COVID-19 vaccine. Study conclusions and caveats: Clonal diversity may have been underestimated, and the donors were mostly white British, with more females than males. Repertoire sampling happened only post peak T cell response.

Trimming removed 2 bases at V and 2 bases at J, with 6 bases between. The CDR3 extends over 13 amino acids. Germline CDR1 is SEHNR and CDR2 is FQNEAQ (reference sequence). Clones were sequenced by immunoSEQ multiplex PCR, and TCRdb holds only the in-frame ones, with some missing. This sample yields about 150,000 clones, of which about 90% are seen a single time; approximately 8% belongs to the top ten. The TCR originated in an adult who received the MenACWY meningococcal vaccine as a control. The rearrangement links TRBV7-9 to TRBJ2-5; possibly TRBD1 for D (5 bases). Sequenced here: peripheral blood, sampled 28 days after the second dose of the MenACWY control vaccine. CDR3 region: CASSLSGQETQYF. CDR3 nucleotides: TGTGCCAGCAGCTTATCAGGGCAAGAGACCCAGTACTTC.